This TCR beta chain was captured by sequencing in a study of cytomegalovirus exposure and HLA in healthy donors (dated by TCRdb to about 2017). In terms of the full investigation: According to a later analysis, one platform produced both the 110 or so validation repertoires and the 620 or so repertoires of the first cohort. The study was designed to test whether signatures of past pathogen exposure could be identified by cataloging public T cell receptors. A separate validation cohort of approximately 120 different subjects was used in addition to the roughly 720-subject first cohort. The study combined high-throughput TCR immunosequencing, statistical association of individual TCRs with disease status, and machine learning to predict cytomegalovirus infection status. The investigation overall reported the following: While some public TCRs were present in many individuals, most TCR sequences turned up only very rarely across donors. The authors suggested that the approach could potentially be extended to other disease states and immunological phenotypes. The validation cohort had no HLA typing available for a later analysis, so co-occurrence within that cohort was assessed over all 130 or so repertoires. Subsequent analysis determined that TCRs grouped into clusters in the first cohort also showed a tendency toward co-occurrence across the approximately 110 validation repertoires, and 94% of cluster scores exceeded 0. Cytomegalovirus status was reported to be diagnosed by the classifier with high specificity and sensitivity in both the original and validation cohorts. A total of fewer than 200 TCR beta chains were listed by the study as associated with cytomegalovirus. A few of the identified cytomegalovirus-associated TCR beta chains were confirmed in vitro to be specific for cytomegalovirus antigens.

Libraries were constructed by the immunoSEQ multiplex PCR assay. In the original analysis: A statistical classification framework was built for diagnosing cytomegalovirus status from the catalog of TCR beta chain sequences. TCRdb's version of the immuneACCESS table is confined to in-frame rearrangements and falls short of the full clone set. An unresolved V gene accounts for under half of the shortfall where checked; the remainder is of unknown origin. V and J calls and clone size are as listed in that table; D and trimming were resolved from the DNA. Here the sample has approximately 39,000 clones; roughly 93% occur a single time. Of the sample, more than 2.5% is held by the ten largest clones. Donors formed part of the validation cohort, which comprised some 120 subjects and was distinct from the first cohort of 666 subjects. Trimming leaves V shorter by 9 bases and J shorter by 2 bases, with the junction holding 6 bases beyond the gene matches. As encoded in the germline V gene, CDR1 is SNHLY while CDR2 is FYNNEI. Its CDR3 holds 13 amino acids, cysteine through phenylalanine. Left in the record is the CDR3 DNA by itself, 39 bases read in frame from the first base.

As for this clone: Its cognate antigen has yet to be identified. No base qualities exist here, and no much larger clone lies one base off it.

Recombination connected TRBV2 to TRBJ2-7, with 8 bases in between that match TRBD1. The material sequenced was PBMCs. This clonotype originated in a man aged 18 to 29 in good health and CMV-seronegative. The CDR3 loop reads CAREGQDPYEQYF. The nucleotide sequence reads as follows: TGTGCCAGGGAGGGACAGGATCCCTACGAGCAGTACTTC. Where the CDR3 stops, the reference TRBV2 and TRBJ2-7 genes take over; the full variable domain is EPEVTQTPSHQVTQMGQEVILRCVPISNHLYFYWYRQILGQKVEFLVSFYNNEISEKSEIFDDQFSVERPDGSNFTLKIRSTKLEDSAMYFCAREGQDPYEQYFGPGTRLTVT.